A single sample is the source of the 30 T cell receptor beta chains below, sequenced in a study of response to subunit inactivated influenza vaccine. MiXCR, run by TCRdb on the RT-PCR reads, gives a single entry per CDR3 protein. The sample gives over 800,000 distinct CDR3 sequences, approximately 21% of which show up once; roughly 10% is in the top ten. Sample: PBMCs from blood, taken approximately 5 days after vaccination. The receptors come from a man over 45 who received an inactivated influenza vaccine.

J is TRBJ2-5 and V is TRBV20-1; 9 nucleotides match TRBD1. The CDR3 totals 15 residues. Per germline, CDR1 DFQATT and CDR2 SNEGSKA (reference sequence). With V trimmed by 3 bases and J by 1 base, 6 bases remained unmatched. DNA of the CDR3: TGCAGTGCTAGCCCCGGGACAGGGAGCCAAGAGACCCAGTACTTC. Residues: CSASPGTGSQETQYF.

In this sample, this clonotype turned up a few times. At one of its ends the junction is not consistent with the germline gene, which may arise from a read error. The chain carries TRBV12-3 or TRBV12-4 and TRBJ1-3, with D perhaps matching TRBD1 (5 bases). This CDR3 comprises 16 residues. The DNA of the CDR3 is TGTGCCAGCAGCTCCCAACGGGGCGCCTCTAGAAACACCATATATTTT. The encoded protein is CASSSQRGASRNTIYF.

This clonotype was counted ten times or more. The chain is built from TRBV6-2 or TRBV6-3 and TRBJ1-2; a weak D match, TRBD1 (5 bases). The ends were cut back, 4 bases at V and 2 bases at J, with 8 bases in the middle. Per the germline V gene, CDR1 is MNHEY and CDR2 is SVGEGT. CDR3 length: 13 amino acids. DNA for the CDR3: TGTGCCAGCAGTTTAAACAGGAACTATGGCTACACCTTC. As protein: CASSLNRNYGYTF.

The chain has TRBV5-1 and TRBJ1-4; TRBD1 is a possible D gene (5 bases). Trimming pared 4 bases from V and 0 bases from J, leaving 16 bases between. CDR1 and CDR2 from the germline V gene are SGHRS and YFSETQ. The CDR3 has 17 residues. Here the CDR3 DNA reads TGCGCCAGCAGCCCGGCCGGGGGGAGTGCAACTAATGAAAAACTGTTTTTT. Translation: CASSPAGGSATNEKLFF.

In its sample, this clonotype was seen a few times. The chain combines TRBV20-1 with TRBJ2-2; the D is unclear. The CDR3 is 12 amino acids. CDR1 is DFQATT, CDR2 SNEGSKA, per germline (reference sequence). V gave up 6 bases and J gave up 5 bases, with 10 bases separating them. The CDR3 protein is CSAFRFTGELFF. Written as DNA, the CDR3 is TGCAGTGCCTTCCGTTTTACCGGGGAGCTGTTTTTT.

This clonotype was counted between two and nine times. The chain recombines TRBV14 with TRBJ1-2, with D tentatively TRBD1 (5 bases). Trimming removed 1 base from V and 8 bases from J, with 14 bases in between. The length of the CDR3 is 14 residues. CDR1 and CDR2 (germline): SGHDN, FVKESK. CDR3 protein: CASSQGTLGRGYTF. The CDR3 DNA is TGTGCCAGCAGCCAAGGGACACTAGGACGAGGCTACACCTTC.

The CDR3 spells CASTRGVPSGANVLTF. The DNA of the CDR3 is TGTGCCAGCACGAGGGGGGTCCCCTCTGGGGCCAACGTCCTGACTTTC. This chain joins TRBV27 and TRBJ2-6; D possibly uses TRBD1 or TRBD2 (6 bases each). The CDR3 contains 16 residues. Germline values: CDR1 MNHEY, CDR2 SMNVEV (reference sequence). The V and J ends lost 7 bases and 0 bases respectively, with 13 bases between them.

This clonotype was counted at least ten times. This chain uses TRBV29-1 with TRBJ2-1; D remains unclear. The CDR3 covers 12 residues. Deletions cut 4 bases from V and 5 bases from J, with 9 bases between. Germline CDR1 and CDR2: SQVTM and ANQGSEA. The CDR3 sequence is CSVVRAHNEQFF. CDR3 DNA sequence: TGCAGCGTTGTAAGGGCTCACAATGAGCAGTTCTTC.

This clonotype was counted only a few times. The chain combines TRBV20-1 with TRBJ2-5; 10 bases map to TRBD1. The CDR3 is 13 amino acids. V lost 3 bases, J lost 3 bases, and 1 base stayed unmatched. CDR1 is DFQATT, CDR2 SNEGSKA, per germline (reference sequence). CDR3 residues: CSASGTGEETQYF. The CDR3 DNA reads TGCAGTGCTAGCGGGACAGGGGAAGAGACCCAGTACTTC.

The chain has TRBV6-5 and TRBJ2-2, with unresolved D. Looked up from germline, CDR1 is MNHEY and CDR2 is SVGAGI. V lost 0 bases, J lost 4 bases, and 9 bases lay in between. This CDR3 has 15 amino acids. This CDR3 reads CASSYSMGSTGELFF. In nucleotides, the CDR3 is TGTGCCAGCAGTTACTCGATGGGGTCCACCGGGGAGCTGTTTTTT.

The rearrangement uses TRBV20-1 and TRBJ2-7, with 9 positions matching TRBD1. The V segment lost 2 bases and the J segment 2 bases; nucleotides outside the gene matches: 7. Germline V gene data show CDR1 as DFQATT and CDR2 as SNEGSKA (reference sequence). The CDR3 totals 15 residues. This CDR3 is CSARRSGTGTYEQYF. The CDR3 DNA reads as TGCAGTGCTAGACGTTCCGGGACAGGGACCTACGAGCAGTACTTC.

This clonotype has just a few counts. The rearrangement uses TRBV10-3 and TRBJ2-3, with TRBD1 identical over 7 bases. Germline CDR1 ENHRY, CDR2 SYGVKD. The CDR3 has 16 residues. With V trimmed by 2 bases and J by 2 bases, 7 bases remained unmatched. CDR3 protein: CAISETTGVTTDTQYF. As DNA, the CDR3 is TGTGCCATCAGTGAGACCACAGGGGTTACCACAGATACGCAGTATTTT.

The chain couples TRBV12-3 or TRBV12-4 to TRBJ2-1; 14 nucleotides match TRBD2. Trimming took 5 bases from V and 9 from J; bases not matched to a gene: 3. This CDR3 has 14 amino acids. CDR3 protein: CASSQGLAGVEQFF. For the CDR3, the DNA is TGTGCCAGCAGTCAGGGACTAGCGGGAGTTGAGCAGTTCTTC.

This clonotype turned up a few times. CDR3 loop: CATLGADQETQYF. As DNA, the CDR3 is TGTGCCACCTTGGGAGCAGACCAAGAGACCCAGTACTTC. The chain employs TRBV19 and TRBJ2-5, with D possibly matching TRBD2 (5 bases). Germline V lookup: CDR1 LNHDA, CDR2 SQIVND (reference sequence). Trimming removed 10 bases at V and 0 bases at J, with 12 bases between. The CDR3 extends over 13 amino acids.

This clonotype turned up a few times. This rearrangement joins TRBV29-1 to TRBJ2-1; unclear D gene. V lost 3 bases to trimming and J lost 4 bases, with 7 bases between them. The CDR3 runs 12 residues. Germline CDR1 is SQVTM and CDR2 is ANQGSEA. The CDR3 is CSVDPIYNEQFF. CDR3 DNA: TGCAGCGTTGATCCCATATACAATGAGCAGTTCTTC.

This clonotype was observed a few times. The rearrangement links TRBV20-1 to TRBJ2-3; D gene unclear. Per the germline V gene, CDR1 is DFQATT and CDR2 is SNEGSKA (reference sequence). CDR3 length: 13 amino acids. Trimming pared 7 bases from V and 0 bases from J, leaving 11 bases between. The CDR3 nucleotides read TGCAGTGTACTTATTCTAAGCACAGATACGCAGTATTTT. Amino acids: CSVLILSTDTQYF.

The chain is built from TRBV4-1 and TRBJ2-1; TRBD1 aligns across 7 bases. Germline-derived CDR1 and CDR2 are MGHRA and YSYEKL. V trimming: 4 bases; J trimming: 7 bases; junction bases outside the gene matches: 7. This CDR3 spans 14 amino acids. The CDR3 sequence is CASSPRGGQNEQFF. CDR3 sequence (DNA): TGCGCCAGCAGCCCCCGAGGGGGCCAAAATGAGCAGTTCTTC.

This clonotype was observed at least ten times. An end of the junction differs from the germline gene, which may be a read error. The V gene is TRBV27, the J gene TRBJ2-7, with D possibly being TRBD1 (6 bases). The germline V gene has CDR1 MNHEY and CDR2 SMNVEV (reference sequence). The CDR3 totals 13 residues. The CDR3 DNA is TGCGCCAGCAGCTTGGGGGACACCTACGAGCAGTACTTC. It translates to CASSLGDTYEQYF.

The chain links TRBV10-2 to TRBJ1-4; D may be TRBD1 (6 bases). Germline CDR1 is WSHSY and CDR2 is SAAADI. The V end lost 0 bases, the J end lost 4 bases, and 24 bases lay between the germline ends. The CDR3 length is 20 residues. DNA for the CDR3: TGCGCCAGCAGTGAGTCGCTTGGCCGACATGTGGGGGGCGGTAATGAAAAACTGTTTTTT. Protein: CASSESLGRHVGGGNEKLFF.

This clonotype has ten or more counts. The chain is built from TRBV12-3 or TRBV12-4 and TRBJ2-2, with D maybe TRBD1 (5 bases). This CDR3 region has 16 residues. The V end lost 5 bases, the J end lost 4 bases, and 17 bases lay between the germline ends. CDR3 bases: TGTGCCAGCAGTACACAATCCAGGGCAGGCACCGGGGAGCTGTTTTTT. This codes for CASSTQSRAGTGELFF.

This clonotype was seen more than once but under ten times. V gene TRBV12-3 or TRBV12-4 combines with J gene TRBJ2-1; D unclear. The CDR3 loop spans 18 amino acids. Between the trimmed V and J ends, which lost 5 bases and 1 base, there was a span of 21 bases. For the CDR3, the DNA is TGTGCCAGCAGTCCGCGCATTCCGCTTTCCGAATCCTACAATGAGCAGTTCTTC. Its protein is CASSPRIPLSESYNEQFF.

Many counts were recorded for this clonotype. The V gene is TRBV29-1, the J gene TRBJ1-1, with unresolved D. The ends were cut back, 4 bases at V and 2 bases at J, with 11 bases in the middle. From germline, CDR1 is SQVTM and CDR2 ANQGSEA. The CDR3 runs to 13 residues. CDR3: CSVAGTPNTEAFF. The CDR3 DNA follows: TGCAGCGTTGCGGGAACCCCTAACACTGAAGCTTTCTTT.

This clonotype occurred many times. J is TRBJ2-3 and V is TRBV20-1, with unresolved D. V dropped 4 bases and J dropped 4 bases, with 27 bases sitting between them. The CDR3 sequence is 18 residues long. Germline lookup yields CDR1 DFQATT and CDR2 SNEGSKA (reference sequence). Here the CDR3 DNA reads TGCAGTGCTAAACAAGGAGCTGGTGGCGGAGCATTCTCAGATACGCAGTATTTT. Its protein is CSAKQGAGGGAFSDTQYF.

The chain combines TRBV20-1 with TRBJ1-2; D is perhaps TRBD1 (5 bases). The length of the CDR3 is 12 residues. The germline V gene encodes CDR1 DFQATT and CDR2 SNEGSKA (reference sequence). The CDR3 region has the DNA TGCAGAACCACTGGGGGAGAAGATGGCTACACCTTC. Its protein product is CRTTGGEDGYTF.

The rearrangement joins TRBV6-2 or TRBV6-3 to TRBJ2-3, with 7 bases that match TRBD2. V trimming: 6 bases; J trimming: 2 bases; junction bases outside the gene matches: 8. Germline values: CDR1 MNHEY, CDR2 SVGEGT. The CDR3 is 15 residues long. Here the CDR3 DNA reads TGTGCCAGCAGCCCCGGGACTATACCCACAGATACGCAGTATTTT. Amino acids: CASSPGTIPTDTQYF.

This clonotype was counted between two and nine times. The chain employs TRBV10-3 and TRBJ2-7; the D gene is possibly TRBD1 (6 bases). CDR1 is ENHRY and CDR2 is SYGVKD in the germline V gene. The CDR3 covers 16 residues. Trimming took 0 bases from V and 5 from J, leaving 17 bases between them. For the CDR3, the DNA is TGTGCCATCAGTGAGTCCAGTGTCAGGGGTCTGAACGAGCAGTACTTC. It translates to CAISESSVRGLNEQYF.

V gene TRBV6-1 combines with J gene TRBJ2-3; the match to TRBD1 covers 10 bases. Germline V lookup: CDR1 MNHNS, CDR2 SASEGT. After removal of 7 bases from V and 4 bases from J, the junction contained 8 bases not matched to a gene. This CDR3 is 15 amino acids long. The CDR3 spells CASNDIGQGADTQYF. CDR3 DNA sequence: TGTGCCAGCAATGACATTGGACAGGGGGCAGATACGCAGTATTTT.

This clonotype was seen ten or more times. CDR3 sequence: CASRSSGGAYNEQFF. The CDR3 DNA follows: TGTGCCAGTAGATCTAGCGGGGGGGCCTACAATGAGCAGTTCTTC. The V call is TRBV19, the J call TRBJ2-1; 12 bases align to TRBD2. CDR3 length: 15 residues. V trimming: 6 bases; J trimming: 2 bases; junction bases outside the gene matches: 2. Germline V lookup: CDR1 LNHDA, CDR2 SQIVND (reference sequence).

V and J are TRBV5-1 and TRBJ2-3; D could derive from TRBD1 or TRBD2 (6 bases each). The CDR3 has 14 amino acids. Trimming removed 1 base at V and 9 bases at J, with 15 bases between. The germline V gene encodes CDR1 SGHRS and CDR2 YFSETQ. CDR3 DNA sequence: TGCGCCAGCAGCTTGTTCGGGAGAGGGGGGACGCAGTATTTT. Its protein product is CASSLFGRGGTQYF.

The V call is TRBV12-3 or TRBV12-4, the J call TRBJ2-5, with 7 bases that match TRBD2. The CDR3 has 15 residues. V dropped 5 bases and J dropped 4; count of bases not matched to a gene: 10. The CDR3 nucleotides are TGTGCCAGCAGTCGGAGCGGGGCGAAGACAGAGACCCAGTACTTC. It specifies CASSRSGAKTETQYF.